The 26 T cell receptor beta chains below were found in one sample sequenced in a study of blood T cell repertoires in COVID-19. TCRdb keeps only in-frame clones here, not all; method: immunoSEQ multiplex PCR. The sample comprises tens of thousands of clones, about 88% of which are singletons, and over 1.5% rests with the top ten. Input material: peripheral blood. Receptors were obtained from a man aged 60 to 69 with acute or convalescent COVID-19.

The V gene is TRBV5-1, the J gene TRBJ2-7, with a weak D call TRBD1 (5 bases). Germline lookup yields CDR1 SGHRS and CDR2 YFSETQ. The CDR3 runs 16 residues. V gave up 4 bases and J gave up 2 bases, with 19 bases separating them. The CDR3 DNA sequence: TGCGCCAGCAGCCCAGGAGACAGAGCCCAGCCCTACGAGCAGTACTTC. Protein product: CASSPGDRAQPYEQYF.

CDR3 protein: CASSLGPLGEQFF. In nucleotides, the CDR3 is TGTGCCAGCAGCCTGGGCCCTTTGGGCGAGCAGTTCTTC. J is TRBJ2-1 and V is TRBV6-2 or TRBV6-3; no clear D. Germline-derived CDR1 and CDR2 are MNHEY and SVGEGT. V shed 6 bases and J shed 10 bases, with 16 bases lying between them. The CDR3 sequence is 13 residues long.

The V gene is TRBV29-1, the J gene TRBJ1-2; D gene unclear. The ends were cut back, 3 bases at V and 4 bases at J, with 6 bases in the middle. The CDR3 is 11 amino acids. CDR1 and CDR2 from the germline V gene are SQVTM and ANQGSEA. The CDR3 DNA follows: TGCAGCGTTGATCGGGGCTATGGCTACACCTTC. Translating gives CSVDRGYGYTF.

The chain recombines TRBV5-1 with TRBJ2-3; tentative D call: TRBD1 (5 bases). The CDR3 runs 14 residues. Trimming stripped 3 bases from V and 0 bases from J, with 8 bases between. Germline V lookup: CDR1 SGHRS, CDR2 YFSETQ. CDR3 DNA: TGCGCCAGCAGCTCAGGACACAGCACAGATACGCAGTATTTT. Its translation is CASSSGHSTDTQYF.

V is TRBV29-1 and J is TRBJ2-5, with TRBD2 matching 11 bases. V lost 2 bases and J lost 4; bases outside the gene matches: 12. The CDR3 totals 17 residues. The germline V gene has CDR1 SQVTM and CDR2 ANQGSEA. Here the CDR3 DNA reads TGCAGCGTTGAACTAGCGGGGGGCCCAAAGCCTCCAGAGACCCAGTACTTC. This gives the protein CSVELAGGPKPPETQYF.

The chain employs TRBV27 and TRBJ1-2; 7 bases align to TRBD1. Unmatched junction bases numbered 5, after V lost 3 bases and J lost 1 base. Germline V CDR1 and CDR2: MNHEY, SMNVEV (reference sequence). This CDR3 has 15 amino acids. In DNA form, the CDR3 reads TGTGCCAGCAGTTTCACAGGGGTCCTTAACTATGGCTACACCTTC. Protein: CASSFTGVLNYGYTF.

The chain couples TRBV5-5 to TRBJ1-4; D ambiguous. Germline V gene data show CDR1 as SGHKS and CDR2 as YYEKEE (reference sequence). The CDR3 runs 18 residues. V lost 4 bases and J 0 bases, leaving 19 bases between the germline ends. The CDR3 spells CASSPDGNRPATNEKLFF. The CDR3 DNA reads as TGTGCCAGCAGCCCGGACGGGAACCGACCAGCAACTAATGAAAAACTGTTTTTT.

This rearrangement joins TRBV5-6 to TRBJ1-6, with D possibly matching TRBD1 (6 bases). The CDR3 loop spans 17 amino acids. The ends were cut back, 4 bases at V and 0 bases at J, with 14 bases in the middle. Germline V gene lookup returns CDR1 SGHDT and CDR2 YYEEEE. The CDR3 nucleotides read TGTGCCAGCAGCCAGGTCACAGGGAGCTCCTATAATTCACCCCTCCACTTT. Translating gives CASSQVTGSSYNSPLHF.

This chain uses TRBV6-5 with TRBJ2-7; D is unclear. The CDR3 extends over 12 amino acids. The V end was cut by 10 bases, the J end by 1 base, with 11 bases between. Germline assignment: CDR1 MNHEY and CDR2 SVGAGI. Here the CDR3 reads CATTTTSYEQYF. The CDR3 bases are TGTGCCACCACGACAACTTCCTACGAGCAGTACTTC.

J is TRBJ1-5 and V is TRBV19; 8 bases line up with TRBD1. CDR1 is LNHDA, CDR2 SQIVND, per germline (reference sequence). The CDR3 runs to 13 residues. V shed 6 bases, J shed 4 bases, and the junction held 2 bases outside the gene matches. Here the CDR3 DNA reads TGTGCCAGTAGCTACAGGGGGAATCAGCCCCAGCATTTT. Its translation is CASSYRGNQPQHF.

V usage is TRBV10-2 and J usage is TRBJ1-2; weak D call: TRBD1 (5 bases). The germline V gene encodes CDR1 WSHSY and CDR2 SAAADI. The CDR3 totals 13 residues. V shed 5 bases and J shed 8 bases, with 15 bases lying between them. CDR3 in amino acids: CASSMGGGTGYTF. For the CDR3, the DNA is TGCGCCAGCAGTATGGGGGGGGGAACGGGCTACACCTTC.

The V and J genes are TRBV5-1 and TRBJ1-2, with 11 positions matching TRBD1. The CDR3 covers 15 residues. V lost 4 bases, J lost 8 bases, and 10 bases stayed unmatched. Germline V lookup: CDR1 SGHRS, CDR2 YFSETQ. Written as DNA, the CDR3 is TGCGCCAGCAGCCTTGACGGACAGGGGGCGAGGGGCTACACCTTC. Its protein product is CASSLDGQGARGYTF.

The DNA for the CDR3 is TGCGCCAGCAGCCAAGGCGGAAGGACAAACACCGGGGAGCTGTTTTTT. Residues: CASSQGGRTNTGELFF. This chain uses TRBV4-1 with TRBJ2-2, with a weak D call TRBD1 (5 bases). The CDR3 runs 16 residues. Germline values: CDR1 MGHRA, CDR2 YSYEKL. V lost 1 base and J 2 bases, leaving 11 bases between the germline ends.

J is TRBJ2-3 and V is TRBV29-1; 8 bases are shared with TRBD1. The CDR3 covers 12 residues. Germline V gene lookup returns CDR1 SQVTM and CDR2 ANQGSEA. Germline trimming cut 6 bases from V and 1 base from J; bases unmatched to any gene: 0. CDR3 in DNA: TGCAGCGTGGACAGGGGCACAGATACGCAGTATTTT. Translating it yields CSVDRGTDTQYF.

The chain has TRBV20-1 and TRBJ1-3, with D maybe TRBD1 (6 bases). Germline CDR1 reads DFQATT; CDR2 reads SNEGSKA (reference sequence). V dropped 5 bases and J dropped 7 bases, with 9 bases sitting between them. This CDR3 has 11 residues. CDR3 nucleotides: TGCAGTGCTGGCAGGGGTAACACCATATATTTT. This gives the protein CSAGRGNTIYF.

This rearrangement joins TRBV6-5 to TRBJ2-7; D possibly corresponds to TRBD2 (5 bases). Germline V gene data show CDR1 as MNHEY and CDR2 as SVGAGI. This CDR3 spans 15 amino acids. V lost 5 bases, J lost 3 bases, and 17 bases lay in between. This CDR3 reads CASSRVGVGSYEQYF. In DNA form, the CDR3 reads TGTGCCAGCAGTCGGGTTGGGGTGGGGAGCTACGAGCAGTACTTC.

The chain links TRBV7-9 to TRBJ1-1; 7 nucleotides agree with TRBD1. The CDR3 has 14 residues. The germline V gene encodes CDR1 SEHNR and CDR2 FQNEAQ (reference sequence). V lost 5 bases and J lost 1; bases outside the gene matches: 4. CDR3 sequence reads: CASSLQGKNTEAFF. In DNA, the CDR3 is TGTGCCAGCAGCCTACAGGGGAAGAACACTGAAGCTTTCTTT.

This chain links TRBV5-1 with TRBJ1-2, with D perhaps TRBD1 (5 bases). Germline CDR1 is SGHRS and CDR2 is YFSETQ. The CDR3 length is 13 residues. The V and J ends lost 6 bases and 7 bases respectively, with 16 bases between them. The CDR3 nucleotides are TGCGCCAGCACACGGGAGGGGCTCGGTGGCTACACCTTC. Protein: CASTREGLGGYTF.

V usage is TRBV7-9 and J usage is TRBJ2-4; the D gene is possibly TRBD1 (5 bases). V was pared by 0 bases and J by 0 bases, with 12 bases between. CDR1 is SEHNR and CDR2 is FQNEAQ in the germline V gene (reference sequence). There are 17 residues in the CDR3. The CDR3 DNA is TGTGCCAGCAGCTTAGCGGTCCAGGGCCTAGCCAAAAACATTCAGTACTTC. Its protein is CASSLAVQGLAKNIQYF.

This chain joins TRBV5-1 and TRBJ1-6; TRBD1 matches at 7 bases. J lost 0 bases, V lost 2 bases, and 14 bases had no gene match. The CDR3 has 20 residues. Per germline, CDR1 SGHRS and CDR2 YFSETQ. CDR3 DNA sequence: TGCGCCAGCAGCTTTACCGGAGGGGACAGTGCCTTCTCCTATAATTCACCCCTCCACTTT. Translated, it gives CASSFTGGDSAFSYNSPLHF. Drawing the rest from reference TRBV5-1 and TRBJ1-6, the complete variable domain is KAGVTQTPRYLIKTRGQQVTLSCSPISGHRSVSWYQQTPGQGLQFLFEYFSETQRNKGNFPGRFSGRQFSNSRSEMNVSTLELGDSALYLCASSFTGGDSAFSYNSPLHFGNGTRLTVT.

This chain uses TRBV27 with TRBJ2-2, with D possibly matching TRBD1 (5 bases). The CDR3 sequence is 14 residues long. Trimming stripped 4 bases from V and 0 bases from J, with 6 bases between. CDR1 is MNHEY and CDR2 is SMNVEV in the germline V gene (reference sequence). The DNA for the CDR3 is TGTGCCAGCAGTTCGACAGCGAACACCGGGGAGCTGTTTTTT. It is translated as CASSSTANTGELFF.

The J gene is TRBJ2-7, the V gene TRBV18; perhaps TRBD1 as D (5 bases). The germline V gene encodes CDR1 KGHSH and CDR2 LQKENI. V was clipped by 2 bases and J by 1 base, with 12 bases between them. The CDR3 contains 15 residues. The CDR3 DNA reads TGTGCCAGCTCACCATCGGCAGGGAAGTCCTACGAGCAGTACTTC. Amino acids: CASSPSAGKSYEQYF.

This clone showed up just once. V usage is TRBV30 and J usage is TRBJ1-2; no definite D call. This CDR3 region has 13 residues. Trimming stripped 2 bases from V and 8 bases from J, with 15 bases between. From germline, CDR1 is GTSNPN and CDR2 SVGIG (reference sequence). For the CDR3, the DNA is TGTGCCTGGAGTCCTAGCAGCAGCGTCGGCTACACCTTC. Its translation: CAWSPSSSVGYTF.

Here the CDR3 reads CASRNSGNTEAFF. DNA of the CDR3: TGCGCCAGCAGAAATTCCGGGAACACTGAAGCTTTCTTT. The chain is built from TRBV10-2 and TRBJ1-1; D call uncertain. Trimming left V 6 bases short and J 1 base short, with 9 bases between. CDR1 WSHSY and CDR2 SAAADI come from the germline V gene. The CDR3 spans 13 residues.

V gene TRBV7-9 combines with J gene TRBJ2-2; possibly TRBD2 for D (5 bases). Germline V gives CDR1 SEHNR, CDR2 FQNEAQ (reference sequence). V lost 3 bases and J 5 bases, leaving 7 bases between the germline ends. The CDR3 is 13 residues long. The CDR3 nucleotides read TGTGCCAGCAGCTTCCCGGGGACCGGGGAGCTGTTTTTT. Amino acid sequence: CASSFPGTGELFF.

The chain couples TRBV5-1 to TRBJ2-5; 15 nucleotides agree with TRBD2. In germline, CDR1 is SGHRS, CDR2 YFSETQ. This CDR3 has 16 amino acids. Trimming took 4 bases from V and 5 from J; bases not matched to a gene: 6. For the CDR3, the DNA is TGCGCCAGCAGCACCGGGACTAGCGGGGGGTTGGAGACCCAGTACTTC. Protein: CASSTGTSGGLETQYF. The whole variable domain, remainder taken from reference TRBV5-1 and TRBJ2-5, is KAGVTQTPRYLIKTRGQQVTLSCSPISGHRSVSWYQQTPGQGLQFLFEYFSETQRNKGNFPGRFSGRQFSNSRSEMNVSTLELGDSALYLCASSTGTSGGLETQYFGPGTRLLVL.